The rows below give T cell receptor beta chains drawn from one sample of a study of cytomegalovirus exposure and HLA in healthy donors. Profiled with immunoSEQ multiplex PCR; TCRdb holds only in-frame clones, not every one. Here the sample spans roughly 170,000 clones, approximately 80% being singletons. The sequenced material came from PBMCs. These receptors were collected from a man aged 30 to 45 in good health and CMV-seropositive. The CDR3 runs from the conserved cysteine through the conserved F or W. Fields, in order: clone size, D gene, V gene, J gene, CDR3 protein, CDR3 DNA. D genes are given only for firm matches. The size field is filled for only some rows; it gives once, few, many or a size class.

NA	TRBD2	TRBV6-5	TRBJ2-5	CASRDTSGRWETQYF	TGTGCCAGCAGAGACACTAGCGGGAGGTGGGAGACCCAGTACTTC
NA	NA	TRBV6-4	TRBJ1-2	CASSDPGSYGYTF	TGTGCCAGCAGTGACCCGGGGAGCTATGGCTACACCTTC
NA	TRBD1	TRBV27	TRBJ2-2	CASSPRTGGAGPGELFF	TGTGCCAGCAGTCCGCGGACAGGGGGCGCCGGACCCGGGGAGCTGTTTTTT
NA	NA	TRBV29-1	TRBJ2-5	CSVDRGGETQYF	TGCAGCGTTGACCGAGGCGGAGAGACCCAGTACTTC
once	NA	TRBV4-1	TRBJ1-2	CAGSHPTGPLTGGYTF	TGCGCCGGCAGCCATCCGACAGGCCCCCTAACTGGTGGCTACACCTTC
NA	TRBD2	TRBV6-1	TRBJ2-7	CASRALAGGRYEQYF	TGTGCCAGCAGGGCATTAGCGGGAGGGCGATACGAGCAGTACTTC
NA	TRBD2	TRBV23-1	TRBJ2-7	CASSQSEASGRLYEQYF	TGCGCCAGCAGTCAATCAGAGGCTAGCGGGAGACTCTACGAGCAGTACTTC
NA	TRBD2	TRBV28	TRBJ2-5	CASSTLLAGGSEETQYF	TGTGCCAGCAGTACCTTGCTAGCGGGAGGCTCTGAGGAGACCCAGTACTTC
NA	TRBD1	TRBV7-9	TRBJ1-1	CASSIQEISGGQAFF	TGTGCCAGCAGCATTCAAGAGATCTCAGGGGGTCAAGCTTTCTTT
NA	TRBD1	TRBV5-4	TRBJ2-7	CASSPGTVYEQYF	TGTGCCAGCAGCCCCGGGACAGTCTACGAGCAGTACTTC
NA	TRBD2	TRBV5-4	TRBJ2-7	CASSARLAPLEQYF	TGTGCCAGCAGCGCAAGACTAGCCCCCCTCGAGCAGTACTTC
NA	NA	TRBV2	TRBJ1-2	CASSTQNNYGYTF	TGTGCCAGCAGTACCCAGAATAACTATGGCTACACCTTC
NA	TRBD1	TRBV5-1	TRBJ2-1	CASSAGQGAYNEQFF	TGCGCCAGCAGCGCGGGACAGGGGGCCTACAATGAGCAGTTCTTC
few	NA	TRBV11-3	TRBJ2-7	CASSPGDTNYEQYF	TGTGCCAGCAGCCCCGGGGACACCAACTACGAGCAGTACTTC
few	TRBD1	TRBV11-2	TRBJ1-2	CATRDSGYGYTF	TGTGCCACTAGGGACAGTGGCTATGGCTACACCTTC
NA	TRBD2	TRBV7-9	TRBJ2-3	CASSLGLAEPSSTDTQYF	TGTGCCAGCAGCTTAGGTCTAGCGGAACCTTCTAGCACAGATACGCAGTATTTT
NA	NA	TRBV4-2	TRBJ2-2	CASSTSSGELFF	TGTGCCAGCAGCACATCCTCCGGGGAGCTGTTTTTT